The 3 T cell receptor beta chains reported below all come from one sample, sequenced in a study of blood T cell repertoires in COVID-19. Here immunoSEQ multiplex PCR was the method, and the copy in TCRdb shows in-frame clones only, minus some. The sample shows about 270,000 clones, approximately 86% of them seen only once. Input material: peripheral blood. The origin of the receptors is a man in his forties who had recovered from COVID-19.

This rearrangement joins TRBV19 to TRBJ2-2, with 12 positions matching TRBD1. CDR3 length: 17 amino acids. Trimming at V came to 0 bases and at J to 6 bases, leaving 5 bases not matched to a gene. CDR1 and CDR2 from the germline V gene are LNHDA and SQIVND (reference sequence). The CDR3, as DNA: TGTGCCAGTAGTATAGATCGGGACAGGGGGCGGTCCGGGGAGCTGTTTTTT. It encodes CASSIDRDRGRSGELFF.

The rearrangement joins TRBV5-6 to TRBJ2-3, with 10 bases that match TRBD1. Looked up from germline, CDR1 is SGHDT and CDR2 is YYEEEE. V dropped 4 bases and J dropped 1; count of bases not matched to a gene: 3. This CDR3 is built from 15 residues. CDR3 DNA: TGTGCCAGCAGCGGAGGGACAGGGGGCACAGATACGCAGTATTTT. Protein product: CASSGGTGGTDTQYF.

The chain uses TRBV2 and TRBJ2-2, with 8 bases matching TRBD2. Germline lookup yields CDR1 SNHLY and CDR2 FYNNEI. This CDR3 contains 11 residues. V dropped 10 bases and J dropped 6; count of bases not matched to a gene: 1. DNA of the CDR3: TGTGCCACACTAGCGGCCGGGGAGCTGTTTTTT. Translation: CATLAAGELFF.